This TCR beta chain was retrieved from a study of shared clonotypes between healthy human individuals. Only in-frame clones appear in the TCRdb table, and some are missing; sequencing was by immunoSEQ multiplex PCR. Among 2 million to 2.5 million clones, around 95% were seen once, and the ten largest hold around 0.13%. Findings of the study overall: Clonotype sharing across a few donors was observed for around 5% of naive CD4 clonotypes. Clonotypes which were not shared had lower generation probabilities than clonotypes that all four donors shared.

V shed 4 bases and J shed 5 bases, with 16 bases lying between them. This CDR3 is built from 14 residues. The germline gives CDR1 SGHRS, CDR2 YFSETQ. Healthy adults negative for HIV, lacking recent acute infections or vaccinations, served as donors. Remarks on this clone: The antigen remains undetermined.

The source is a man younger than 30 in good health. The sequenced material came from naive CD4+ T cells sorted from blood. Documented subset: CD45RA+ positively selected. The chain is built from TRBV5-1 and TRBJ2-7, with D possibly called TRBD1 or TRBD2 (6 bases each). In nucleotides, the CDR3 is TGCGCCAGCAGCCGGGGGCAGGGAGGCGACGAGCAGTACTTC. Translating gives CASSRGQGGDEQYF.